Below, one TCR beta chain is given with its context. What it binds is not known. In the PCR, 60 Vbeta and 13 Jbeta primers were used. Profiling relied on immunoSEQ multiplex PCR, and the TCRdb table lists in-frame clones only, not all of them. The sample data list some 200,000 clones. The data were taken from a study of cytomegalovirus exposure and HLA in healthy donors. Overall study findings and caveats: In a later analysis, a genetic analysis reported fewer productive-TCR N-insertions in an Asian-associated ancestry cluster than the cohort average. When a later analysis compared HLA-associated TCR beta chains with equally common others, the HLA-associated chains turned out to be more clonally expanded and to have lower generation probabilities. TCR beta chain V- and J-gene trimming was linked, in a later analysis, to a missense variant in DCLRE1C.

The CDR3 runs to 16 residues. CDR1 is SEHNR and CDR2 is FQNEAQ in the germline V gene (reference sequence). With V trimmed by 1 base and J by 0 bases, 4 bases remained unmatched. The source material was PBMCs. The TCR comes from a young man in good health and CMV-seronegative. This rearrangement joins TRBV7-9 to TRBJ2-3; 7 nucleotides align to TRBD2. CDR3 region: CASSLGRGTSTDTQYF. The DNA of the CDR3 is TGTGCCAGCAGCTTAGGGCGGGGGACTAGCACAGATACGCAGTATTTT.